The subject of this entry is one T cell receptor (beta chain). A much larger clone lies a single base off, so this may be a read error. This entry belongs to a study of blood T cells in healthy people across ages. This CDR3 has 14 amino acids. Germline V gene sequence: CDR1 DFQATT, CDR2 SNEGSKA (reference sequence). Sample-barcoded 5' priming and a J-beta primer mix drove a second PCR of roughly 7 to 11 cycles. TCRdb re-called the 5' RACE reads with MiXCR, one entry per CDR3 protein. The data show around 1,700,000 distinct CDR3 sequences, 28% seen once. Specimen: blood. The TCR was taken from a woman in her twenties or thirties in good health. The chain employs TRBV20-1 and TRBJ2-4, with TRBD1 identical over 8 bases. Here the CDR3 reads CSAGSQGGRNIRYF. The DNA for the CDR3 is TGCAGTGCGGGGTCACAGGGGGGACGAAACATTCGGTACTTC.